The subject of this entry is one T cell receptor beta chain. Its antigen specificity is not known. No much larger clone exists at a distance of one base, and base qualities are not known. The source of the sample is a study of cytomegalovirus exposure and HLA in healthy donors (dated by TCRdb to about 2017). Regarding the study in general: In an earlier analysis of 587 of the donors, around 300 Gb of sequence data and 120 million or so unique TCR beta sequences from 180 million or so T cells were reported. The study combined high-throughput TCR immunosequencing, statistical association of individual TCRs with disease status, and machine learning to predict cytomegalovirus infection status. In addition to the first cohort of several hundred subjects, a separate validation cohort of some 120 different subjects was used. Donor age, sex, ethnicity and CMV serostatus were compiled together with the repertoire data. All discovery cohort repertoires had been generated on a single sequencing platform. Typing coverage differed by locus: A, B, C, DRB1 and DQB1 were typed in about 629-640 donors, DQA1 in 522, DPA1 in some 600, and DPB1 in roughly 450. Four or five DR-DQ haplotypes were handled as single units for association and clustering, since linkage in the cohort was strong. Using immunosequencing, the study profiled T cell repertoires from around 670 subjects and related those repertoires to cytomegalovirus serostatus. In a later analysis, previously published TCR beta repertoires from some 640 donors were re-analyzed and high-resolution HLA genotyping was added so that TCR occurrence patterns could be studied. Among some 410 genotyped donors of the cohort, an average of about 240,000 unique TCR beta nucleotide sequences was sequenced per donor, of which about 19% were non-productive. The later analysis used no new phenotypic data to find candidate immune exposures, relying instead on TCR beta sequences and their occurrence across donors. Genome-wide SNP genotypes for about 65% of the roughly 670 donors were used in a later genetic analysis, which treated that subset as a discovery cohort. HLA typing included class I and class II loci at four-digit resolution. Around 330 gigabases of sequencing data and about 92 million unique TCR sequences made up an early release that covered under 750 HLA-typed donors. Of the 300 to 400 genotyped donors, about 84% fell in the genetic ancestry cluster associated with self-reported Caucasian donors. An earlier analysis of several hundred of the donors applied high-throughput TCR beta sequencing to assess whether each TCR beta V gene segment acted as functional or pseudogenic. The study was designed to test whether signatures of past pathogen exposure could be identified by cataloging public T cell receptors.

The library was built by means of the immunoSEQ multiplex PCR assay. The multiplex PCR relied on a mix of 60 forward primers for TCR Vbeta segments and 13 reverse primers for TCR Jbeta segments. A multiplex PCR assay on genomic DNA amplified the CDR3 region of rearranged TCR beta genes. On the Illumina HiSeq System, the amplified TCR beta libraries were sequenced as 87-base-pair reads. The study's own analysis went as follows. In a later analysis, around 80 million unique TCR beta chains were counted across the roughly 700 repertoires, and roughly 11 million of these chains were shared by at least two donors. A nearest-neighbor algorithm error-corrected the raw reads and collapsed the reads into unique sequences, merging closely related sequences to remove PCR and sequencing errors. To assign V, D and J gene segments, CDR3 sequences were aligned to IMGT reference sequences. For a sequence to be retained, a match of at least six nucleotides to both a V gene segment and a J gene segment was required. Rearrangements were classified as productive when the CDR3 lacked stop codons and remained in frame with V and J, and all other rearrangements were classified as non-productive. Following IMGT convention, CDR3 was defined as the stretch from the second conserved V-encoded cysteine to the conserved J-encoded phenylalanine. In an earlier analysis of 587 of the donors, sequences lacking an unambiguous match to a single V gene segment were excluded. In an earlier analysis of about 590 of the donors, a V segment was called functional when productive rearrangements were above 56.7%, and segregating when the standard deviation between donors exceeded 5%. A statistical classification framework was built to diagnose cytomegalovirus status from the catalog of TCR beta chain sequences. V and J gene assignment, in a later analysis, came from comparing TCR nucleotide sequences with IMGT/GENE-DB human TR gene sequences. The TCRdist pipeline was used in a later analysis to assign CDR3 sequences and most-parsimonious VDJ recombination scenarios. In a later analysis, each TCR beta chain was defined by its CDR3 amino acid sequence together with its V-gene family, and reads without a unique V-gene family were excluded. In a later analysis, fewer than 600 highly shared, low-generation-probability nucleotide sequences were removed to address suspected cross-contamination and a sequencing artifact. For each public chain, a later analysis derived a clonal expansion index from normalized ranks of inferred template counts within each repertoire. A later analysis computed generation probabilities with a VDJ recombination model fitted to out-of-frame rearrangements, and checked the results against IGoR. In a later analysis, TCR-TCR, TCR-HLA and TCR-CMV co-occurrence was scored with hypergeometric tests, and a repertoire-size bias correction was applied to TCR pairs. In a later analysis, false discovery rates were estimated by permuting HLA or CMV assignments 20 times. In a later analysis, co-occurring TCRs were grouped using DBSCAN, and TCRdist sequence similarity was added for clustering within HLA-allele-positive subsets. Repertoires with fewer than 30,000 or more than 120,000 public chains were left out of co-occurrence clustering, as were a few repertoires with anomalous nucleotide sharing. TCRdb obtained this table from immuneACCESS and retained in-frame rearrangements with V and J assigned. These tables miss some clones; where compared with another copy, unresolved V genes account for less than half of the shortfall, and the remainder is unexplained. V and J calls and clone size are copied from that table; D and trimming were computed from the DNA. This sample comprises approximately 170,000 clones, approximately 88% of them detected only once. 1.2% of the sample belongs to the ten largest clones.

Overall study results and their limits: Because HLA typing was unavailable for some donors at each locus, only the typed subset was used in association tests. An earlier analysis of approximately 530 of the donors showed that most TCR beta V segments appeared in productive rearrangements either about 90% or about 30% of the time, which broadly matched IMGT annotations. A further reported finding was that TCR beta sequences accurately predicted the HLA-A and HLA-B alleles for most subjects in the first cohort. In a later analysis, most CMV-associated TCR beta chains were found to appear HLA-restricted, with HLA associations seemingly driven largely by CMV exposure. Cytomegalovirus status was reported to be diagnosed by the classifier with high specificity and sensitivity in both the original and validation cohorts. CMV serostatus was the only immune exposure information available for the cohort. According to the authors, the approach could potentially be generalized to other disease states and immunological phenotypes. In a later analysis, HLA-associated TCR beta chains were found to be more clonally expanded and to have lower generation probabilities than equally common non-associated chains. Three of the identified cytomegalovirus-associated TCR beta chains were confirmed in vitro to be specific for cytomegalovirus antigens. Sequencing depth was assumed to be roughly uniform across donors in the presence/absence analyses, though that assumption may not hold. In a later genetic analysis, fewer N-insertions in productive TCRs were reported among donors in an Asian-associated ancestry cluster than the approximately 630-donor mean. V-gene and J-gene trimming of TCR beta chains was associated with a missense DCLRE1C variant in a later genetic analysis, and the association was replicated in an independent cohort. In a later analysis, several top co-occurrence clusters were reported to appear linked to parvovirus B19, influenza, CMV and Epstein-Barr virus. Most TCR sequences were seen in very few donors, while some public TCRs were found in many individuals. A total of roughly 160 TCR beta chains were listed by the study as associated with cytomegalovirus. When HLA alleles, especially DR and DQ, strongly co-occurred, attributing TCR associations to individual alleles was difficult. This cohort had only TCR beta chains sequenced, and the lack of alpha or paired-chain data limited which features could be detected. Some IMGT-functional V segments, including TRBV6-2 and TRBV6-3, could not be told apart with the 87-base-pair reads, so those segments were excluded. Specific HLA alleles were associated with 15,000 to 20,000 TCR beta sequences at a false discovery rate of 0.05 in a later analysis. Because counts were too low, about 18 rarely observed V segments, including chromosome 9 orphons, were excluded from the earlier analysis of 587 of the donors. A cluster of highly shared sequence variants was judged likely to be a technical artifact of the sequencing pipeline. Correlated functional status among segregating V segments might be attributable to linkage disequilibrium, but an unknown experimental factor could not be ruled out. In a later analysis, TCR association rates were found to vary across HLA loci, with the most associated TCRs seen for DRB1 alleles and the fewest for HLA-C alleles.

Cut back by 0 bases and 3 bases, the V and J ends lie 21 bases apart. CDR3 length: 19 amino acids, cysteine to phenylalanine. The read is trimmed to its CDR3 DNA, 57 bases read in frame from base 1. CDR1 and CDR2 are read off the germline V gene as LGHNA and YSLEER. The cohort comprised around 690 healthy bone marrow donors. All cohort members were sampled while nominally healthy, although unrecorded immune exposures were likely present. The donor was CMV seronegative and was included in the group of several hundred seronegative cohort members. A peripheral blood sample was collected from each donor, and TCR beta sequencing was performed on peripheral blood mononuclear cells. Genomic DNA extraction from the blood cell samples was performed with the Qiagen DNeasy Blood Extraction Kit.

The sequencing input was PBMCs. Recombination joined TRBV4-3 with TRBJ2-1, with the D gene call left open. This TCR was recovered from a boy younger than 10 in good health and CMV-seronegative. The CDR3 amino acid sequence is: CASSQDSTPGGAVYNEQFF. The DNA is as follows: TGCGCCAGCAGCCAAGATTCGACGCCCGGCGGAGCCGTCTACAATGAGCAGTTCTTC.